What follows are 29 T cell receptor beta chains derived from one specimen sequenced in a study of cytomegalovirus exposure and HLA in healthy donors. Clones were sequenced by immunoSEQ multiplex PCR, and TCRdb holds only the in-frame ones, with some missing. The sample contains about 400,000 clones, approximately 90% of which appear only once. Sequencing was done on a sample of PBMCs. The receptors were gathered from a woman younger than 30 in good health and CMV-seronegative.

Written as DNA, the CDR3 is TGTGCCAGCAGTGAAATCCCAGGCCTAAAAACCTACGAGCAGTACTTC. This encodes CASSEIPGLKTYEQYF. The V call is TRBV2, the J call TRBJ2-7, with D uncertain. V was shortened by 2 bases and J by 2 bases, with 16 bases between the two germline ends. The CDR3 extends over 16 amino acids. Germline V CDR1 and CDR2: SNHLY, FYNNEI.

This clone was detected only once. This rearrangement joins TRBV5-1 to TRBJ2-2; 8 nucleotides match TRBD1. CDR1 SGHRS and CDR2 YFSETQ come from the germline V gene. Germline trimming cut 5 bases from V and 4 bases from J; bases unmatched to any gene: 10. This CDR3 is 16 amino acids long. The CDR3 nucleotides read TGCGCCAGCAGTGTCCAGGGGGCTCTCCCCACCGGGGAGCTGTTTTTT. Its translation is CASSVQGALPTGELFF.

The genes are TRBV5-1 and TRBJ1-3, with 7 bases fitting TRBD1. Germline values: CDR1 SGHRS, CDR2 YFSETQ. The CDR3 is 16 residues long. J lost 4 bases, V lost 1 base, and 8 bases had no gene match. The CDR3 DNA reads TGCGCCAGCAGCTTGTCTCCCAGGGGGAACGGAAACACCATATATTTT. The encoded protein is CASSLSPRGNGNTIYF.

The chain recombines TRBV5-4 with TRBJ1-2; 7 bases are a match to TRBD1. The CDR3 consists of 13 residues. Trimming removed 2 bases from V and 7 bases from J; junction bases left unmatched: 5. CDR1 SGHNT and CDR2 YYREEE come from the germline V gene (reference sequence). In nucleotides, the CDR3 is TGTGCCAGCAGCTTAAAGGGGGCGCGTGGCTACACCTTC. Translation gives CASSLKGARGYTF.

The chain links TRBV15 to TRBJ2-3; D unresolved. Germline V gives CDR1 LNHNV, CDR2 YYDKDF (reference sequence). This CDR3 is 17 amino acids long. The V end was cut by 3 bases, the J end by 2 bases, with 18 bases between. Here the CDR3 reads CATSSPTRPPYTDTQYF. CDR3 bases: TGTGCCACCAGCAGTCCGACAAGGCCTCCCTACACAGATACGCAGTATTTT.

The chain is built from TRBV4-1 and TRBJ2-7, with D tentatively TRBD2 (5 bases). CDR1 is MGHRA and CDR2 is YSYEKL in the germline V gene. V dropped 1 base and J dropped 0 bases, with 13 bases sitting between them. This CDR3 spans 16 amino acids. CDR3 region: CASSQGPARVSYEQYF. CDR3 DNA sequence: TGCGCCAGCAGCCAAGGCCCCGCGCGGGTCTCCTACGAGCAGTACTTC.

This rearrangement joins TRBV28 to TRBJ2-1; 7 bases agree with TRBD1. Trimming cost V 7 bases and J 5 bases; bases outside gene matches: 5. The CDR3 spans 13 residues. Germline V CDR1 and CDR2: MDHEN, SYDVKM. The CDR3 is CASTQGEDNEQFF. Here the CDR3 DNA reads TGTGCCAGCACCCAGGGGGAAGACAATGAGCAGTTCTTC.

V is TRBV2 and J is TRBJ1-3; D possibly corresponds to TRBD1 (5 bases). The CDR3 runs to 14 residues. V lost 3 bases to trimming and J lost 1 base, with 7 bases between them. From germline, CDR1 is SNHLY and CDR2 FYNNEI. The CDR3 is CASSDNRSGNTIYF. The CDR3 DNA reads TGTGCCAGCAGTGATAACAGGTCTGGAAACACCATATATTTT.

The chain recombines TRBV5-1 with TRBJ2-3; 8 bases line up with TRBD2. The trim removed 4 bases at V and 6 bases at J, leaving 4 bases unmatched. The CDR3 covers 13 residues. The germline CDR1 and CDR2 sequences are SGHRS and YFSETQ. The CDR3 region has the DNA TGCGCCAGCAGCCGGGGGGGTACGGATACGCAGTATTTT. Amino acid sequence: CASSRGGTDTQYF.

The V call is TRBV28, the J call TRBJ1-4; a weak D match, TRBD1 (6 bases). V lost 6 bases, J lost 4 bases, and 12 bases lay in between. There are 14 residues in the CDR3. CDR1 MDHEN and CDR2 SYDVKM come from the germline V gene. The CDR3 DNA sequence: TGTGCCAGCAGCCCAGACAGGTTTAATGAAAAACTGTTTTTT. As protein: CASSPDRFNEKLFF.

The chain combines TRBV1 with TRBJ1-5; TRBD1, the table's D call, lacks a check against the DNA. TRBV1 is classified as a pseudogene. The CDR3 totals 19 residues. The chain's CDR3 is CTSSQDPGTGGRSNQPQHF. CDR3 DNA sequence: TGCACCAGCAGCCAAGATCCGGGGACAGGGGGCAGAAGCAATCAGCCCCAGCATTTT.

J is TRBJ1-5 and V is TRBV6-6; possible D gene TRBD1, 6 bases. The V end lost 2 bases, the J end lost 2 bases, and 10 bases lay between the germline ends. Germline values: CDR1 MNHNY, CDR2 SVGAGI (reference sequence). CDR3 length equals 15 residues. CDR3 nucleotides: TGTGCCAGCAGTTACGGTGCAGGGGGCAATCAGCCCCAGCATTTT. Translating it yields CASSYGAGGNQPQHF.

This chain joins TRBV18 and TRBJ1-2; TRBD1 matches at 7 bases. Losses at the gene ends were 3 bases for V and 1 base for J; bases not matched to a gene: 5. CDR1 and CDR2 from the germline V gene are KGHSH and LQKENI. The length of the CDR3 is 15 residues. CDR3 DNA sequence: TGTGCCAGCTCACCGGACAGGCTAATTAACTATGGCTACACCTTC. This encodes CASSPDRLINYGYTF.

The chain employs TRBV30 and TRBJ2-3, with 7 nucleotides matching TRBD2. The V gene's germline CDR1 is GTSNPN and CDR2 SVGIG (reference sequence). The CDR3 length is 14 residues. V lost 6 bases and J lost 1; bases outside the gene matches: 7. The CDR3 DNA is TGTGCCTGCCAACTAGCGTCGCGCACAGATACGCAGTATTTT. It encodes CACQLASRTDTQYF.

The chain employs TRBV6-1 and TRBJ2-3, with D hard to call. With 3 bases removed from V and 3 bases from J, the gap between germline ends came to 13 bases. Germline V CDR1 and CDR2: MNHNS, SASEGT. This CDR3 has 15 amino acids. In DNA, the CDR3 is TGTGCCAGCAGTGAGGGCGATTCTGGTACAGATACGCAGTATTTT. It specifies CASSEGDSGTDTQYF.

The chain joins TRBV29-1 to TRBJ2-3; 8 nucleotides match TRBD2. The V and J ends lost 7 bases and 4 bases, in that order; junction bases with no gene match: 10. Per the germline V gene, CDR1 is SQVTM and CDR2 is ANQGSEA. The CDR3 totals 14 residues. The CDR3 protein is CSAGGLAGSDTQYF. CDR3 coding DNA: TGCAGCGCCGGGGGGCTAGCGGGCTCAGATACGCAGTATTTT.

J is TRBJ2-1 and V is TRBV6-4; 13 bases line up with TRBD2. The length of the CDR3 is 14 residues. Germline CDR1 and CDR2: MRHNA and SNTAGT. Losses at the gene ends were 5 bases for V and 5 bases for J; bases not matched to a gene: 0. The CDR3 reads CASSTSGGDNEQFF. In DNA, the CDR3 is TGTGCCAGCAGTACTAGCGGGGGGGACAATGAGCAGTTCTTC.

The chain links TRBV27 to TRBJ1-1; D gene uncertain. The germline V gene encodes CDR1 MNHEY and CDR2 SMNVEV (reference sequence). The germline V and J ends were trimmed by 5 bases and 2 bases, with 9 bases remaining between them. The CDR3 contains 13 residues. The CDR3 spells CASSQIPNTEAFF. In DNA form, the CDR3 reads TGTGCCAGCAGTCAAATCCCCAACACTGAAGCTTTCTTT.

The V and J genes are TRBV5-1 and TRBJ2-7; 10 bases fit TRBD2. Germline trimming cut 3 bases from V and 2 bases from J; bases unmatched to any gene: 11. Germline-derived CDR1 and CDR2 are SGHRS and YFSETQ. The CDR3 loop spans 17 amino acids. The chain's CDR3 is CASSSSLAGGYTYEQYF. Written as DNA, the CDR3 is TGCGCCAGCAGCTCTTCCTTAGCGGGGGGATACACCTACGAGCAGTACTTC.

The chain links TRBV19 to TRBJ1-2; TRBD1 is a possible D gene (5 bases). Per germline, CDR1 LNHDA and CDR2 SQIVND (reference sequence). The CDR3 contains 17 residues. The germline V and J ends were trimmed by 6 bases and 0 bases, with 20 bases remaining between them. The CDR3 sequence: CASSYAGRSRANYGYTF. The CDR3 DNA is TGTGCCAGTAGCTATGCGGGACGGTCGAGAGCTAACTATGGCTACACCTTC.

The rearrangement links TRBV14 to TRBJ1-6; D is possibly TRBD1 (5 bases). The CDR3 length is 16 residues. The germline gives CDR1 SGHDN, CDR2 FVKESK. The V and J ends lost 2 bases and 2 bases respectively, with 10 bases between them. The CDR3 spells CASSQIQGPYNSPLHF. The CDR3 bases are TGTGCCAGCAGCCAAATCCAGGGCCCCTATAATTCACCCCTCCACTTT.

The chain couples TRBV9 to TRBJ2-5; D might be TRBD2 (5 bases). The CDR3 loop spans 16 amino acids. Germline V gene sequence: CDR1 SGDLS, CDR2 YYNGEE. V gave up 0 bases and J gave up 5 bases, with 17 bases separating them. The CDR3 DNA sequence: TGTGCCAGCAGCGTAGCGTCTAGCCCTTCCGGGGAGACCCAGTACTTC. Protein product: CASSVASSPSGETQYF.

V and J are TRBV2 and TRBJ2-7; TRBD1 matches at 11 bases. CDR1 and CDR2 (germline): SNHLY, FYNNEI. With V trimmed by 7 bases and J by 3 bases, 8 bases remained unmatched. This CDR3 has 15 residues. In DNA form, the CDR3 reads TGTGCCAGCAAGATCAGGACAGGGGGCAACTACGAGCAGTACTTC. Its translation is CASKIRTGGNYEQYF. The whole variable domain, remainder taken from reference TRBV2 and TRBJ2-7, is EPEVTQTPSHQVTQMGQEVILRCVPISNHLYFYWYRQILGQKVEFLVSFYNNEISEKSEIFDDQFSVERPDGSNFTLKIRSTKLEDSAMYFCASKIRTGGNYEQYFGPGTRLTVT.

The count of this clone is one. This chain links TRBV7-6 with TRBJ1-3; unclear D gene. The CDR3 is made up of 17 amino acids. Germline values: CDR1 SGHVS, CDR2 FNYEAQ. V lost 2 bases and J 4 bases, leaving 18 bases between the germline ends. The CDR3 protein is CASSLFIRPNSGNTIYF. For the CDR3, the DNA is TGTGCCAGCAGCTTATTCATTCGTCCAAACTCCGGAAACACCATATATTTT.

The chain links TRBV20-1 to TRBJ2-7; D gene ambiguous. The CDR3 has 11 amino acids. Trimming stripped 2 bases from V and 9 bases from J, with 11 bases between. CDR1 and CDR2 (germline): DFQATT, SNEGSKA (reference sequence). For the CDR3, the DNA is TGCAGTGCTAGACCCGAGGTAAGGCAGTACTTC. It codes for CSARPEVRQYF.

This chain joins TRBV7-9 and TRBJ2-5; TRBD1 is a possible D gene (6 bases). The germline V gene has CDR1 SEHNR and CDR2 FQNEAQ (reference sequence). This CDR3 region has 14 residues. V lost 3 bases to trimming and J lost 5 bases, with 13 bases between them. The CDR3 DNA is TGTGCCAGCAGCTTGGGAGCAGGGGTGGAGACCCAGTACTTC. Protein product: CASSLGAGVETQYF. Using reference TRBV7-9 and TRBJ2-5 for the parts outside the CDR3, the full variable domain is DTGVSQNPRHKITKRGQNVTFRCDPISEHNRLYWYRQTLGQGPEFLTYFQNEAQLEKSRLLSDRFSAERPKGSFSTLEIQRTEQGDSAMYLCASSLGAGVETQYFGPGTRLLVL.

A single count supports this clone. J is TRBJ2-5 and V is TRBV5-1; 7 positions match TRBD1. Per germline, CDR1 SGHRS and CDR2 YFSETQ. Losses at the gene ends were 0 bases for V and 5 bases for J; bases not matched to a gene: 4. The CDR3 length is 14 residues. The CDR3 is CASSLVARGETQYF. In DNA form, the CDR3 reads TGCGCCAGCAGCTTGGTGGCCAGGGGGGAGACCCAGTACTTC. Based on the CDR3 plus reference TRBV5-1 and TRBJ2-5, the full variable domain is KAGVTQTPRYLIKTRGQQVTLSCSPISGHRSVSWYQQTPGQGLQFLFEYFSETQRNKGNFPGRFSGRQFSNSRSEMNVSTLELGDSALYLCASSLVARGETQYFGPGTRLLVL.

The chain joins TRBV6-5 to TRBJ2-7, with D unresolved. The CDR3 is 13 amino acids. CDR1 is MNHEY and CDR2 is SVGAGI in the germline V gene. Trimming shortened V by 0 bases and J by 3 bases, and 6 bases separated the two germline ends. The CDR3 spells CASSYSRLYEQYF. In nucleotides, the CDR3 is TGTGCCAGCAGTTACTCCCGACTCTACGAGCAGTACTTC.

This clone was seen just once. The J gene is TRBJ1-1, the V gene TRBV5-1; a possible D gene is TRBD1 (5 bases). Germline assignment: CDR1 SGHRS and CDR2 YFSETQ. The CDR3 totals 14 residues. Between the trimmed V and J ends, which lost 1 base and 4 bases, there was a span of 11 bases. The DNA for the CDR3 is TGCGCCAGCAGCTTGCGGGGACTGAGCACTGAAGCTTTCTTT. This translates into CASSLRGLSTEAFF.